The T cell receptor (beta chain) described here comes from a study of CD8+ T cells in alopecia areata. Whole-study findings and limits: More clonal than normal scalp was lesional scalp, particularly alopecia totalis/universalis. Unlike in mice, where it was clearer, TCR sharing across patients was less clear, possibly HLA-related. Resident alphabeta T-cell populations of normal skin are likewise subject to sequencing in scalp samples.

The authors extracted RNA and reverse transcribed it into cDNA as the sequencing template. The data were produced by immunoSEQ multiplex PCR, yet TCRdb's version contains in-frame clones alone and is incomplete. The sample contains about 200,000 clones, roughly 56% of which appear only once. This CDR3 spans 16 amino acids. The germline V gene has CDR1 MGHRA and CDR2 YSYEKL. The V end lost 2 bases, the J end lost 4 bases, and 17 bases lay between the germline ends. The sorting of PBMCs gave CD4+ and CD8+ T cells. Turning to this clone: Its specificity is not known.

The clonotype comes from a human donor in good health. Sequencing was carried out using CD8+ T cells sorted from blood. This chain uses TRBV4-1 with TRBJ1-1, with D possibly matching TRBD1 (6 bases). The CDR3 loop is CASSQLLRGLSTEAFF. CDR3 DNA sequence: TGCGCCAGCAGCCAACTCCTGCGGGGGCTGAGCACTGAAGCTTTCTTT.